The rows below give T cell receptor beta chains drawn from one sample of a study of control samples from healthy donors and cancer patients. TCRdb keeps only in-frame clones here, not all; method: immunoSEQ multiplex PCR. This table holds approximately 130,000 clones, 87% found once. The sequencing sample was made of blood. The receptors shown here come from a man aged 35-49 years in good health. Both conserved end residues are part of each CDR3. A D gene is named only where the DNA matches it firmly. Size is omitted from some rows. Given values are once, few, many or a class for expanded clones.

J gene	V gene	D gene	clone size	CDR3 protein	CDR3 DNA
TRBJ1-1	TRBV4-2	.	.	CASSHSSMNTEAFF	TGTGCCAGCAGCCACAGCTCGATGAACACTGAAGCTTTCTTT
TRBJ2-7	TRBV7-9	.	.	CASSSLGNQYF	TGTGCCAGCAGCTCTCTGGGGAATCAGTACTTC
TRBJ2-3	TRBV7-2	TRBD2	.	CASRGRGANTDTQYF	TGTGCCAGCAGGGGGCGGGGGGCCAACACAGATACGCAGTATTTT
TRBJ1-1	TRBV11-2	.	.	CASSKGGSMNTEAFF	TGTGCCAGCAGCAAGGGGGGCTCCATGAACACTGAAGCTTTCTTT
TRBJ1-1	TRBV18	.	.	CASSGVRAPNTEAFF	TGTGCCAGCTCAGGAGTTCGAGCCCCGAACACTGAAGCTTTCTTT
TRBJ2-7	TRBV20-1	.	.	CSASDDRHYEQYF	TGCAGTGCTAGTGACGACAGGCACTACGAGCAGTACTTC
TRBJ2-7	TRBV2	.	once	CASSQLTGMGEQYF	TGTGCCAGCAGTCAACTAACAGGGATGGGAGAGCAGTACTTC
TRBJ2-1	TRBV5-4	.	.	CASRWERSNEQFF	TGTGCCAGCAGGTGGGAACGGAGCAATGAGCAGTTCTTC
TRBJ1-6	TRBV19	TRBD1	.	CASSTRDRGISPLHF	TGTGCCAGTAGTACCCGGGACAGGGGGATTTCACCCCTCCACTTT
TRBJ2-2	TRBV5-1	TRBD2	.	CASSPTSGGKAGELFF	TGCGCCAGCAGCCCAACTAGCGGGGGAAAGGCCGGGGAGCTGTTTTTT
TRBJ2-3	TRBV14	TRBD2	.	CASSSPGGITQYF	TGTGCCAGCAGCTCACCGGGAGGAATAACGCAGTATTTT
TRBJ2-1	TRBV30	TRBD2	.	CAWGAGSTYNEQFF	TGTGCCTGGGGAGCGGGATCCACCTACAATGAGCAGTTCTTC
TRBJ2-3	TRBV4-1	TRBD1	.	CASSQRYRDRLTDTQYF	TGCGCCAGCAGCCAGCGATACCGGGACAGACTCACAGATACGCAGTATTTT
TRBJ1-3	TRBV2	.	.	CASYGGDGNTIYF	TGTGCCAGCTACGGGGGAGATGGAAACACCATATATTTT
TRBJ1-1	TRBV9	.	.	CASSVADGGRAEAFF	TGTGCCAGCAGCGTAGCTGATGGAGGGAGGGCTGAAGCTTTCTTT
TRBJ2-7	TRBV7-9	TRBD2	once	CASSLTSGGLYEQYF	TGTGCCAGCAGCTTGACTAGCGGGGGACTCTACGAGCAGTACTTC
TRBJ1-1	TRBV12-3/TRBV12-4	.	once	CASSFGGDTEAFF	TGTGCCAGCAGTTTTGGCGGTGACACTGAAGCTTTCTTT
TRBJ2-7	TRBV4-3	TRBD2	.	CASSQDWASGSSYEQYF	TGCGCCAGCAGCCAAGATTGGGCTAGCGGGAGCTCCTACGAGCAGTACTTC
TRBJ1-3	TRBV30	.	.	CAVSPGSGNTIYF	TGTGCCGTGAGCCCAGGCTCTGGAAACACCATATATTTT
TRBJ1-2	TRBV11-3	.	once	CASSSGPGNGYTF	TGTGCCAGCAGCTCGGGGCCAGGTAATGGCTACACCTTC
TRBJ1-1	TRBV7-9	.	once	CASSFEPLKNTEAFF	TGTGCCAGCAGCTTCGAGCCCTTAAAGAACACTGAAGCTTTCTTT
TRBJ1-1	TRBV20-1	.	once	CSASLANTEAFF	TGCAGTGCTAGTCTTGCGAACACTGAAGCTTTCTTT
TRBJ2-2	TRBV6-4	.	.	CASSDGYTGELFF	TGTGCCAGCAGTGACGGATACACCGGGGAGCTGTTTTTT
TRBJ2-1	TRBV7-3	TRBD2	few	CASSATSGGPHEQFF	TGTGCCAGCAGCGCCACTAGCGGGGGGCCCCATGAGCAGTTCTTC
TRBJ2-3	TRBV18	.	.	CASSPLREGTDTQYF	TGTGCCAGCTCACCTCTCAGGGAAGGCACAGATACGCAGTATTTT
TRBJ2-7	TRBV11-2	.	.	CASSLGLGPSYEQYF	TGTGCCAGCAGCTTAGGACTAGGACCCTCCTACGAGCAGTACTTC
TRBJ1-2	TRBV11-2	TRBD1	few	CASSLGGGQGVNF	TGTGCCAGCAGCTTAGGAGGAGGACAGGGCGTGAACTTC
TRBJ2-7	TRBV7-9	.	.	CASSLVGKVAGFSYEQYF	TGTGCCAGCAGCTTAGTGGGTAAGGTTGCGGGATTCTCCTACGAGCAGTACTTC